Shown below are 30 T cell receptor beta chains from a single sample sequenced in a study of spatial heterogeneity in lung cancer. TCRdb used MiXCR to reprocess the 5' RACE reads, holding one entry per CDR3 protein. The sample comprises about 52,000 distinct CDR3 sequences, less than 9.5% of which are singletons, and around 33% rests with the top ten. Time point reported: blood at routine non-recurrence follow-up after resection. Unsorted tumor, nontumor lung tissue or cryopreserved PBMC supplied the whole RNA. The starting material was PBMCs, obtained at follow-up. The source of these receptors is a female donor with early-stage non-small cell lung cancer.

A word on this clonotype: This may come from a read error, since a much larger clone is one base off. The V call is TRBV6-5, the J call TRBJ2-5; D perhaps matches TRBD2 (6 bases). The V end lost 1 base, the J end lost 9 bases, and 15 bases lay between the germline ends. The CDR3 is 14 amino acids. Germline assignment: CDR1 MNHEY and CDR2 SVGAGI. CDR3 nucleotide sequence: TGTGCCAGCAGTTACTGGGGGACCGGCGGGGCCCAGTACTTC. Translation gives CASSYWGTGGAQYF.

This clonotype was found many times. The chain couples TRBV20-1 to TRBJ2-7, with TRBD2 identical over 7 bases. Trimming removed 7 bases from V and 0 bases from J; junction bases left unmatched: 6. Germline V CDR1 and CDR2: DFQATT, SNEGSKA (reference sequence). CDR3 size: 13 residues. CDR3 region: CSVRDYSSYEQYF. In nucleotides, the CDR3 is TGCAGTGTTCGGGACTATTCCTCCTACGAGCAGTACTTC.

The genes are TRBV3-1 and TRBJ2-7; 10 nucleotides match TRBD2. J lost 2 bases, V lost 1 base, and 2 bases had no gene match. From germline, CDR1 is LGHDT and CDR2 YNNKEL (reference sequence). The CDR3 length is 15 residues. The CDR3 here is CASSQAGTSAYEQYF. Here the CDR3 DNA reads TGTGCCAGCAGCCAAGCTGGGACTAGCGCCTACGAGCAGTACTTC.

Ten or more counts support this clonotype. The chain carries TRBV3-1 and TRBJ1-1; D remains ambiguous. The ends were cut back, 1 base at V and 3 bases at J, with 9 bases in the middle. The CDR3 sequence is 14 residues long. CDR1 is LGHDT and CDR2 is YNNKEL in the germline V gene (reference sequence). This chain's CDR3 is CASSQAVRDTEAFF. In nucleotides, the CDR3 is TGTGCCAGCAGCCAAGCTGTACGGGACACTGAAGCTTTCTTT.

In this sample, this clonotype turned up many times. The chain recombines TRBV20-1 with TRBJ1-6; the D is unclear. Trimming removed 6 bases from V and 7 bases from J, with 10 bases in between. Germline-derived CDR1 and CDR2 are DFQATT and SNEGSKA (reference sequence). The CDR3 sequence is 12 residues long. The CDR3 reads CSAYHGNSPLHF. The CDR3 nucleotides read TGCAGTGCATACCATGGGAATTCACCCCTCCACTTT.

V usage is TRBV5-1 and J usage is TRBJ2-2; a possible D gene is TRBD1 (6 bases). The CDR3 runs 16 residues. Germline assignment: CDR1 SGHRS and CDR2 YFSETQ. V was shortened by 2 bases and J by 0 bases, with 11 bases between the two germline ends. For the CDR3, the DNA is TGCGCCAGCAGCTTACCCCAGGGGACGAACACCGGGGAGCTGTTTTTT. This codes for CASSLPQGTNTGELFF.

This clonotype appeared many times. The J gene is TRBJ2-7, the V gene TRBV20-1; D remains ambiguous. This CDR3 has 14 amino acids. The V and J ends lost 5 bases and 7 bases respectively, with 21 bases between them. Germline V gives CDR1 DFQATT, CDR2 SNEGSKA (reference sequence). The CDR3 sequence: CSAGAPPTMMEQYF. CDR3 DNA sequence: TGCAGTGCTGGAGCACCACCAACCATGATGGAGCAGTACTTC.

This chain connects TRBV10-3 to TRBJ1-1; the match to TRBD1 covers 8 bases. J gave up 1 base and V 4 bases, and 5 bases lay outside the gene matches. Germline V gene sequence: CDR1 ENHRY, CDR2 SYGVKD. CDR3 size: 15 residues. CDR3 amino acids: CAISGQGAGNTEAFF. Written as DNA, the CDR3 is TGTGCCATCAGTGGCCAGGGGGCTGGGAACACTGAAGCTTTCTTT.

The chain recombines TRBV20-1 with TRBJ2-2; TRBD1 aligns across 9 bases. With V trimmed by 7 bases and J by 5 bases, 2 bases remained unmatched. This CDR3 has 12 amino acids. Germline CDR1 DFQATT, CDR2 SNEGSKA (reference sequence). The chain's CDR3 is CSGDRDTGELFF. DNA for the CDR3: TGCAGTGGGGACAGGGATACCGGGGAGCTGTTTTTT.

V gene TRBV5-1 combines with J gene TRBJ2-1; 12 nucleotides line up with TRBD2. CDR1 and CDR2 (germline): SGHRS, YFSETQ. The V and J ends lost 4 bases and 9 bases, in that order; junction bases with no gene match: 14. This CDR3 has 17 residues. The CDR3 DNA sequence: TGCGCCAGCAGCCGAAGCGTGGCGACTAGCGGGGGAATTGAGCAGTTCTTC. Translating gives CASSRSVATSGGIEQFF.

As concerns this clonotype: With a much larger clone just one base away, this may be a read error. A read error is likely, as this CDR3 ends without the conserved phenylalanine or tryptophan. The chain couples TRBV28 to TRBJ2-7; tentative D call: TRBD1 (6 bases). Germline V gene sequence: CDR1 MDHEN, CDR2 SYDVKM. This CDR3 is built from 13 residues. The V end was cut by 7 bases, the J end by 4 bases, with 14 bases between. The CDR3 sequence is CASMPGHTYEQYI. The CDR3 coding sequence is TGTGCCAGCATGCCGGGACACACTTACGAGCAGTACATC.

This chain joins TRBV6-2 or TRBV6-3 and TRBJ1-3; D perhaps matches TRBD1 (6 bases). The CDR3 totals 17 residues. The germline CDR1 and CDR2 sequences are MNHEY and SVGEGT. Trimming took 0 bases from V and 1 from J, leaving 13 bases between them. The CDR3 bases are TGTGCCAGCAGTTACTCGCACCCCGGACAGTCTGGAAACACCATATATTTT. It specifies CASSYSHPGQSGNTIYF.

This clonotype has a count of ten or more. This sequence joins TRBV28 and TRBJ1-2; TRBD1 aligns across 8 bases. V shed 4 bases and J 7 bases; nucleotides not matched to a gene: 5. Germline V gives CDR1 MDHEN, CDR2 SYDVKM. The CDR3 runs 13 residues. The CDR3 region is CASSSQGVGGYTF. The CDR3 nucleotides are TGTGCCAGCAGTTCACAGGGGGTCGGTGGCTACACCTTC.

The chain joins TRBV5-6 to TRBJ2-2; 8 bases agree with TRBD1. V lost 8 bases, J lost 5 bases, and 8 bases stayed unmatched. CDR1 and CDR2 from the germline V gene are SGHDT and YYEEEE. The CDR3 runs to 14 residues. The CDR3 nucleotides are TGTGCCAGGGAGACAGGGGCGGTGACCGGGGAGCTGTTTTTT. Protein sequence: CARETGAVTGELFF.

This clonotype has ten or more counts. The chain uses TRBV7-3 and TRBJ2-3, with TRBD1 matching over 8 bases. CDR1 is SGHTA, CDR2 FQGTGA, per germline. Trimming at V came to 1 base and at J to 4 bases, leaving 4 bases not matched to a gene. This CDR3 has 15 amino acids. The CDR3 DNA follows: TGTGCCAGCAGCTTAATCGGACAGGGACCAGATACGCAGTATTTT. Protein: CASSLIGQGPDTQYF.

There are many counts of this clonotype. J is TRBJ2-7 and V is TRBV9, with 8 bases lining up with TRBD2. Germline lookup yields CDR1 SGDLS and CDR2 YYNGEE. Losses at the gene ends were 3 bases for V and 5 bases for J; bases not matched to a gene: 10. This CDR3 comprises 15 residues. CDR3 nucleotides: TGTGCCAGCAGCGCCCCCTTTCCAGCGGGGGACGAGCAGTACTTC. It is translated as CASSAPFPAGDEQYF.

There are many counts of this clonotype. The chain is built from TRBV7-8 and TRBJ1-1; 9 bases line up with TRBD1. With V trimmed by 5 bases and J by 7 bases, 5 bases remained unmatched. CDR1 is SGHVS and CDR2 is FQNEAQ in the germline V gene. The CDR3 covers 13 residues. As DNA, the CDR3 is TGTGCCAGCAGCGCACAGGGGGCTGGTGAAGCTTTCTTT. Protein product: CASSAQGAGEAFF.

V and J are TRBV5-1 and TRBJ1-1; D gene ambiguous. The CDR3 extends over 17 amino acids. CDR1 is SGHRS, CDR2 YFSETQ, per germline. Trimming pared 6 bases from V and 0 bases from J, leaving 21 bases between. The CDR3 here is CASTSGNVAAMNTEAFF. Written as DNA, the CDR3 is TGCGCCAGCACCTCGGGCAACGTCGCAGCTATGAACACTGAAGCTTTCTTT.

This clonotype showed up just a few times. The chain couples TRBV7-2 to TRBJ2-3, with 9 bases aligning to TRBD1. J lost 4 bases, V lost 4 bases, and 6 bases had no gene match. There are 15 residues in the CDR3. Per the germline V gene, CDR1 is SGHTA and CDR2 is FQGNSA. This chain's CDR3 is CASSSFGTGSDTQYF. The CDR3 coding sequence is TGTGCCAGCAGCTCGTTCGGGACAGGGTCAGATACGCAGTATTTT. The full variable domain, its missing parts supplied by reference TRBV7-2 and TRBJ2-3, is GAGVSQSPSNKVTEKGKDVELRCDPISGHTALYWYRQSLGQGLEFLIYFQGNSAPDKSGLPSDRFSAERTGGSVSTLTIQRTQQEDSAVYLCASSSFGTGSDTQYFGPGTRLTVL.

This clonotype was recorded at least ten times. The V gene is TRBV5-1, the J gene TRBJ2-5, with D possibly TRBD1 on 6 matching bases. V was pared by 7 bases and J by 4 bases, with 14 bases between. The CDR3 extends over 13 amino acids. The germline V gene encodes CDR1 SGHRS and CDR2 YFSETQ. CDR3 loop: CASEQGHRETQYF. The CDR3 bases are TGCGCCAGCGAACAGGGACATAGAGAGACCCAGTACTTC.

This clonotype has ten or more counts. DNA of the CDR3: TGTGCCAGCAGTTACCTGATAGGTGGTGGCGTCTACACCTTC. It encodes CASSYLIGGGVYTF. The chain combines TRBV6-2 or TRBV6-3 with TRBJ1-2; D is unresolved. There are 14 residues in the CDR3. Trimming took off 2 bases at V and 10 bases at J, with 17 bases between the two ends. In germline, CDR1 is MNHEY, CDR2 SVGEGT.

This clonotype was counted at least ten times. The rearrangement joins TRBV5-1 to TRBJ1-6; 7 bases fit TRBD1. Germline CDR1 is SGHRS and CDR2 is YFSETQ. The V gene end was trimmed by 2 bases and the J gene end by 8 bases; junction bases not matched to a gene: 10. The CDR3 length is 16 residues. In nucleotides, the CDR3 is TGCGCCAGCAGCTTCTTACCCGGGACAGCGGATTCACCCCTCCACTTT. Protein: CASSFLPGTADSPLHF.

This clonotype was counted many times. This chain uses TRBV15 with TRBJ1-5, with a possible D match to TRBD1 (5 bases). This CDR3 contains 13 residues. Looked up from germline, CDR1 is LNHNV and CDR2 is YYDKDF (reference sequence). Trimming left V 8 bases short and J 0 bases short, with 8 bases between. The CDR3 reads CATGGNSNQPQHF. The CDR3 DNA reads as TGTGCCACCGGGGGGAATAGCAATCAGCCCCAGCATTTT.

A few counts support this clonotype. The CDR3 loop reads CASQGGTSTDTQYF. CDR3 DNA: TGTGCCAGCCAAGGAGGGACTAGCACAGATACGCAGTATTTT. The genes are TRBV18 and TRBJ2-3; D might be TRBD2 (6 bases). The CDR3 consists of 14 residues. In germline, CDR1 is KGHSH, CDR2 LQKENI. V gave up 8 bases and J gave up 0 bases, with 12 bases separating them.

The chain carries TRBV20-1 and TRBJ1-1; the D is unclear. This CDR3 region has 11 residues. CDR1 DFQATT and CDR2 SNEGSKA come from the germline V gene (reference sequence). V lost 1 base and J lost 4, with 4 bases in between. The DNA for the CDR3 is TGCAGTGCTAGAGCTCCCACTGAAGCTTTCTTT. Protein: CSARAPTEAFF.

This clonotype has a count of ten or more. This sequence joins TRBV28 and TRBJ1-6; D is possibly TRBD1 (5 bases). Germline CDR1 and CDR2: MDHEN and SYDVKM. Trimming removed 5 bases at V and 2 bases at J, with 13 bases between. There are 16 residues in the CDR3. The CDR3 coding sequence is TGTGCCAGCAGTCATGGGGGGTCCGCCTATAATTCACCCCTCCACTTT. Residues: CASSHGGSAYNSPLHF.

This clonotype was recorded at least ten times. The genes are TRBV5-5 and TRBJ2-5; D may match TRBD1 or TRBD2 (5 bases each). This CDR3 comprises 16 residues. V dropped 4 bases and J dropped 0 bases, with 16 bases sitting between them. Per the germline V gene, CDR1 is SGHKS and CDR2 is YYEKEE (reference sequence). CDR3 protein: CASSSTGRKYQETQYF. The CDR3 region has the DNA TGTGCCAGCAGCAGCACGGGACGAAAGTACCAAGAGACCCAGTACTTC.

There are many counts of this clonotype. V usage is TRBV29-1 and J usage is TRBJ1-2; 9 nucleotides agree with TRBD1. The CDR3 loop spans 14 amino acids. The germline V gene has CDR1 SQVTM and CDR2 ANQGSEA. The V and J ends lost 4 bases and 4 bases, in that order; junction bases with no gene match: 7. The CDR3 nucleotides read TGCAGCGTTGTGACAGGGGGTGGTAGCTATGGCTACACCTTC. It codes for CSVVTGGGSYGYTF.

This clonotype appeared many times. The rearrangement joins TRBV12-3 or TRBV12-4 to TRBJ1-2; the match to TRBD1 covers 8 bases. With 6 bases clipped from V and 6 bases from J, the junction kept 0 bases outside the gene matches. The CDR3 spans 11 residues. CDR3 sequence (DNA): TGTGCCAGCAGACAGGGGGATGGCTACACCTTC. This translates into CASRQGDGYTF.

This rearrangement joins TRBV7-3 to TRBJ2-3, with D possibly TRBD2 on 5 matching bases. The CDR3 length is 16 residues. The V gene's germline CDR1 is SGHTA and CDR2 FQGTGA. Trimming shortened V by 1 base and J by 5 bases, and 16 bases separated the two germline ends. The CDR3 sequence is CASSLMVGPRGDTQYF. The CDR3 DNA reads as TGTGCCAGCAGCTTAATGGTGGGCCCACGGGGAGATACGCAGTATTTT.